The next 8 T cell receptor beta chains were all read from a single sample in a study of T cell responses to AZD1222 COVID-19 vaccine. Measured with immunoSEQ multiplex PCR; TCRdb has only the in-frame clones, and not every one. Counted here are 100,000 to 150,000 clones, 80% to 90% occurring once; the ten biggest clones make up roughly a quarter. The specimen was peripheral blood, collected 28 days after the second AZD1222 dose. These receptor sequences come from an adult who received the AZD1222 COVID-19 vaccine.

V usage is TRBV27 and J usage is TRBJ2-1; 7 nucleotides line up with TRBD1. The CDR3 loop spans 14 amino acids. The V gene end was trimmed by 7 bases and the J gene end by 8 bases; junction bases not matched to a gene: 11. CDR1 is MNHEY and CDR2 is SMNVEV in the germline V gene (reference sequence). The CDR3 sequence is CASTKRGLIDEQFF. The CDR3 DNA reads as TGTGCCAGCACCAAAAGGGGGCTTATCGATGAGCAGTTCTTC.

V gene TRBV4-3 combines with J gene TRBJ1-2; D perhaps matches TRBD1 (6 bases). The V end lost 0 bases, the J end lost 7 bases, and 18 bases lay between the germline ends. Germline CDR1 LGHNA, CDR2 YSLEER. The CDR3 extends over 16 amino acids. The CDR3 DNA is TGCGCCAGCAGCCAAGATTCGGGCAGGGGTAGGGGTGGCTACACCTTC. It encodes CASSQDSGRGRGGYTF.

J is TRBJ1-1 and V is TRBV5-1; tentatively, D is TRBD1 (5 bases). CDR1 SGHRS and CDR2 YFSETQ come from the germline V gene. CDR3 length: 17 residues. V was pared by 3 bases and J by 1 base, with 19 bases between. The DNA for the CDR3 is TGCGCCAGCAGCTATTCCGGGACCATCGACGGGAACACTGAAGCTTTCTTT. Encoded protein: CASSYSGTIDGNTEAFF.

This rearrangement joins TRBV5-1 to TRBJ1-5; D unclear. Deletions cut 4 bases from V and 7 bases from J, with 9 bases between. The CDR3 has 12 amino acids. From germline, CDR1 is SGHRS and CDR2 YFSETQ. CDR3 sequence: CASSHSGQPQHF. The CDR3 region has the DNA TGCGCCAGCAGCCACTCGGGGCAGCCCCAGCATTTT.

The chain employs TRBV29-1 and TRBJ2-7, with D perhaps matching TRBD1 (6 bases). V was cut by 7 bases and J by 5 bases, with 18 bases left in between. Germline V lookup: CDR1 SQVTM, CDR2 ANQGSEA. The CDR3 consists of 13 residues. CDR3 in amino acids: CSAQLSQGNEQYF. The CDR3 DNA follows: TGCAGCGCCCAATTGTCACAGGGAAACGAGCAGTACTTC.

The V gene is TRBV7-9, the J gene TRBJ2-1, with 8 bases identical to TRBD2. Germline V gene lookup returns CDR1 SEHNR and CDR2 FQNEAQ (reference sequence). Trimming took 2 bases from V and 5 from J; bases not matched to a gene: 8. CDR3 length: 16 residues. The CDR3 region is CASSLSVAGTNNEQFF. The DNA of the CDR3 is TGTGCCAGCAGCTTATCGGTAGCGGGGACGAACAATGAGCAGTTCTTC. The variable domain in full, with the rest retrieved from reference TRBV7-9 and TRBJ2-1, is DTGVSQNPRHKITKRGQNVTFRCDPISEHNRLYWYRQTLGQGPEFLTYFQNEAQLEKSRLLSDRFSAERPKGSFSTLEIQRTEQGDSAMYLCASSLSVAGTNNEQFFGPGTRLTVL.

This clone appeared a few times. The chain combines TRBV7-8 with TRBJ1-4, with a tentative D call TRBD1 (6 bases). Germline assignment: CDR1 SGHVS and CDR2 FQNEAQ. Trimming took off 2 bases at V and 7 bases at J, with 17 bases between the two ends. This CDR3 has 16 residues. The CDR3 DNA reads as TGTGCCAGCAGCTTATTCACGGGGGCCCGTCGTGAAAAACTGTTTTTT. Its protein product is CASSLFTGARREKLFF. Full variable domain (rest looked up from reference TRBV7-8 and TRBJ1-4): GAGVSQSPRYKVAKRGQDVALRCDPISGHVSLFWYQQALGQGPEFLTYFQNEAQLDKSGLPSDRFFAERPEGSVSTLKIQRTQQEDSAVYLCASSLFTGARREKLFFGSGTQLSVL.

The chain links TRBV28 to TRBJ1-2; perhaps TRBD1 as D (5 bases). V dropped 8 bases and J dropped 3 bases, with 13 bases sitting between them. The CDR3 has 13 residues. Germline V CDR1 and CDR2: MDHEN, SYDVKM. The CDR3 loop reads CASFGGADYGYTF. The CDR3 nucleotides read TGTGCCAGCTTCGGGGGAGCAGACTATGGCTACACCTTC.